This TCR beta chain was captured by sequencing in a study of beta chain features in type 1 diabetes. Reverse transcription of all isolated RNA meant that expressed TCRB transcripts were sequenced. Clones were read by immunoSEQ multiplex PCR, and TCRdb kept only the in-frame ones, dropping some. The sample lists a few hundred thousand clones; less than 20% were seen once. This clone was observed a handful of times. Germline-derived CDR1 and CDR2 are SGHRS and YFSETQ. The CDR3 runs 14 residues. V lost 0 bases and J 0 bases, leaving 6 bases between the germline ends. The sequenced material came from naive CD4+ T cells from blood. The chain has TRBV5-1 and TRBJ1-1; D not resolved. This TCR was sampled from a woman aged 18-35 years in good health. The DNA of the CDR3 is TGCGCCAGCAGCTTGGAATACTTGAACACTGAAGCTTTCTTT. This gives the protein CASSLEYLNTEAFF.